This T cell receptor beta chain emerged from a study of tumor-infiltrating lymphocytes in primary liver carcinoma. Starting material for RNA and DNA co-extraction consisted of about 17-30 mg of unsorted bulk tissue. Germline V gene data show CDR1 as SGHRS and CDR2 as YFSETQ. This CDR3 has 16 amino acids. The V gene end was trimmed by 4 bases and the J gene end by 4 bases; junction bases not matched to a gene: 10. A remark on this clonotype: This could be a read error, since a much larger clone is one nucleotide away.

Reverse transcription of approximately 0.55 ug total RNA with a constant-region primer produced TCR beta cDNA. Libraries of TCR beta came from three nested multiplex PCR rounds with slightly modified ARM-PCR. The study ran its first two PCR rounds for 9 to 10 cycles each, using TRBV1-TRBV30 forward primers and a C-beta reverse primer. TCRdb independently ran MiXCR on the multiplex PCR reads; one entry per CDR3 protein. The table records 40,000 to 55,000 distinct CDR3 sequences, 60% to 85% of them present only once. Specimen: liver tumor tissue from sampling region 5. Subset denoted: tumor region T5, tumor centre. J is TRBJ1-2 and V is TRBV5-1, with 10 bases matching TRBD1. The source is a man aged 35 to 55 with primary liver carcinoma and hepatitis B virus infection. The CDR3 spells CASSPGQGVPGYGYTF. CDR3 coding DNA: TGCGCCAGCAGCCCTGGACAGGGGGTGCCGGGCTATGGCTACACCTTC.